Shown below are 20 T cell receptor beta chains from a single sample sequenced in a study of cytomegalovirus exposure and HLA in healthy donors. Sequencing was performed with immunoSEQ multiplex PCR; in TCRdb, only in-frame clones are kept and a portion is missing. The table shows roughly 65,000 clones, with roughly 94% occurring only once. Sequenced: PBMCs. The receptors were sampled from a man aged 18 to 35 in good health and CMV-seropositive.

This chain links TRBV19 with TRBJ2-1, with 8 nucleotides matching TRBD2. This CDR3 comprises 18 residues. J lost 0 bases, V lost 7 bases, and 14 bases had no gene match. The germline V gene encodes CDR1 LNHDA and CDR2 SQIVND (reference sequence). The chain's CDR3 is CASTSPGLGSSSYNEQFF. The CDR3 DNA reads TGTGCCAGTACCTCTCCGGGACTAGGATCTAGCTCCTACAATGAGCAGTTCTTC.

V and J are TRBV13 and TRBJ2-2; 10 bases match TRBD2. The germline CDR1 and CDR2 sequences are PRHDT and FYEKMQ (reference sequence). The CDR3 is made up of 19 amino acids. Trimming at V came to 5 bases and at J to 6 bases, leaving 18 bases not matched to a gene. The CDR3, as DNA: TGTGCCAGCAGCCATACACCCTACTTTAGCGGGGGGTATGCCGGGGAGCTGTTTTTT. It specifies CASSHTPYFSGGYAGELFF.

V gene TRBV11-2 combines with J gene TRBJ1-1; D perhaps matches TRBD1 (6 bases). Trimming stripped 5 bases from V and 0 bases from J, with 16 bases between. This CDR3 is 16 amino acids long. The germline gives CDR1 SGHAT, CDR2 FQNNGV. CDR3 DNA sequence: TGTGCCAGCAGCCCAGGGGTGCAGGGCCTGAACACTGAAGCTTTCTTT. Encoded protein: CASSPGVQGLNTEAFF.

The chain combines TRBV7-2 with TRBJ2-1; 8 bases fit TRBD2. With V trimmed by 1 base and J by 10 bases, 6 bases remained unmatched. In germline, CDR1 is SGHTA, CDR2 FQGNSA. The CDR3 contains 14 residues. CDR3 residues: CASSLGSGKGEQFF. The CDR3 region has the DNA TGTGCCAGCAGCTTAGGTAGCGGGAAGGGGGAGCAGTTCTTC.

The chain joins TRBV10-3 to TRBJ2-5, with TRBD2 matching 7 bases. V was clipped by 2 bases and J by 1 base; unmatched bases: 1. The CDR3 is made up of 14 amino acids. Germline V gene data show CDR1 as ENHRY and CDR2 as SYGVKD. As DNA, the CDR3 is TGTGCCATCAGTGAGAGACTAGCCCAAGAGACCCAGTACTTC. As protein: CAISERLAQETQYF.

This chain connects TRBV29-1 to TRBJ1-1; D perhaps matches TRBD1 (6 bases). Germline V gene sequence: CDR1 SQVTM, CDR2 ANQGSEA. The CDR3 spans 13 residues. V lost 4 bases, J lost 0 bases, and 9 bases lay in between. DNA for the CDR3: TGCAGCGTTGTACGGACAGTGAACACTGAAGCTTTCTTT. Its protein product is CSVVRTVNTEAFF.

The V and J genes are TRBV6-5 and TRBJ2-3, with TRBD2 matching over 11 bases. This CDR3 comprises 15 residues. The V gene end was trimmed by 6 bases and the J gene end by 2 bases; junction bases not matched to a gene: 4. Germline V gives CDR1 MNHEY, CDR2 SVGAGI. The chain's CDR3 is CASRPSGGTTDTQYF. In nucleotides, the CDR3 is TGTGCCAGCAGACCTAGCGGGGGGACCACAGATACGCAGTATTTT.

The CDR3 loop reads CASSFGTSGTYNEQFF. The CDR3 bases are TGTGCCAGCAGCTTTGGGACTAGCGGAACCTACAATGAGCAGTTCTTC. The V and J genes are TRBV7-6 and TRBJ2-1; 11 bases align to TRBD2. CDR3 size: 16 residues. Germline V gene sequence: CDR1 SGHVS, CDR2 FNYEAQ. Losses at the gene ends were 3 bases for V and 2 bases for J; bases not matched to a gene: 3.

The rearrangement uses TRBV2 and TRBJ1-5, with 9 bases lining up with TRBD1. Germline V CDR1 and CDR2: SNHLY, FYNNEI. The ends lost 6 bases at V and 0 bases at J; junction bases unmatched: 12. This CDR3 is built from 18 residues. Written as DNA, the CDR3 is TGTGCCAGCAGCTCAGACAGGGGGTTTGTCTATAGCAATCAGCCCCAGCATTTT. Translation gives CASSSDRGFVYSNQPQHF.

The CDR3 DNA reads TGTGCCAGCAGCCTAGTATCCGGGGAGCTGTTTTTT. Protein: CASSLVSGELFF. The J gene is TRBJ2-2, the V gene TRBV13; D ambiguous. CDR1 and CDR2 (germline): PRHDT, FYEKMQ (reference sequence). There are 12 residues in the CDR3. Trimming took off 5 bases at V and 6 bases at J, with 7 bases between the two ends.

The gene calls are TRBV2 and TRBJ2-3; TRBD2 aligns across 9 bases. Germline CDR1 SNHLY, CDR2 FYNNEI. The CDR3 extends over 15 amino acids. After removal of 6 bases from V and 3 bases from J, the junction contained 7 bases not matched to a gene. Written as DNA, the CDR3 is TGTGCCAGCAGCGTCCTAGCGGGGACTACAGATACGCAGTATTTT. Encoded protein: CASSVLAGTTDTQYF.

This chain joins TRBV25-1 and TRBJ2-1, with 10 nucleotides matching TRBD2. The CDR3 contains 15 residues. Unmatched junction bases numbered 3, after V lost 5 bases and J lost 2 bases. Per the germline V gene, CDR1 is MGHDK and CDR2 is SYGVNS. The CDR3 reads CASSTSGVPYNEQFF. CDR3 DNA: TGTGCCAGCAGTACTAGCGGGGTCCCCTACAATGAGCAGTTCTTC.

In its sample, this clone was seen once. The rearrangement uses TRBV11-3 and TRBJ1-2; 7 positions agree with TRBD1. The V segment lost 5 bases and the J segment 5 bases; nucleotides outside the gene matches: 8. The CDR3 runs 14 residues. CDR1 and CDR2 from the germline V gene are SGHNT and YENEEA. The CDR3 DNA reads TGTGCCAGCAGCCCTAGGGACAGCCAGTATGGCTACACCTTC. This translates into CASSPRDSQYGYTF.

The chain combines TRBV30 with TRBJ2-2; D uncertain. Per germline, CDR1 GTSNPN and CDR2 SVGIG (reference sequence). The CDR3 is 11 residues long. V was cut by 3 bases and J by 6 bases, with 5 bases left in between. As DNA, the CDR3 is TGTGCCTGGAGGGCGGCCGGGGAGCTGTTTTTT. It codes for CAWRAAGELFF.

The DNA for the CDR3 is TGTGCCAGCAGCCCCTACCCCAGGACTAGTATTTATGAGCAGTTCTTC. It specifies CASSPYPRTSIYEQFF. This sequence joins TRBV9 and TRBJ2-1; 7 bases align to TRBD2. CDR1 is SGDLS, CDR2 YYNGEE, per germline. The CDR3 spans 16 residues. Germline trimming cut 4 bases from V and 8 bases from J; bases unmatched to any gene: 15.

The CDR3: CASSSGTAPYNEQFF. The CDR3 bases are TGTGCCAGCAGCAGTGGGACAGCACCCTACAATGAGCAGTTCTTC. This rearrangement joins TRBV5-6 to TRBJ2-1; 7 bases are shared with TRBD1. Germline-derived CDR1 and CDR2 are SGHDT and YYEEEE. CDR3 length: 15 amino acids. The trim removed 4 bases at V and 2 bases at J, leaving 6 bases unmatched.

The chain recombines TRBV19 with TRBJ1-4; D uncertain. Germline assignment: CDR1 LNHDA and CDR2 SQIVND (reference sequence). The CDR3 is 15 amino acids. V gave up 4 bases and J gave up 2 bases, with 11 bases separating them. CDR3 sequence reads: CASSNTGMTNEKLFF. CDR3 DNA: TGTGCCAGTAGTAATACGGGGATGACTAATGAAAAACTGTTTTTT. The entire variable domain, with the rest obtained from reference TRBV19 and TRBJ1-4, is as follows: DGGITQSPKYLFRKEGQNVTLSCEQNLNHDAMYWYRQDPGQGLRLIYYSQIVNDFQKGDIAEGYSVSREKKESFPLTVTSAQKNPTAFYLCASSNTGMTNEKLFFGSGTQLSVL.

This clone was found once. J is TRBJ1-1 and V is TRBV7-9; TRBD1 is a possible D gene (5 bases). This CDR3 spans 13 amino acids. Germline CDR1 SEHNR, CDR2 FQNEAQ (reference sequence). V was clipped by 4 bases and J by 2 bases, with 8 bases between them. The CDR3 DNA reads TGTGCCAGCAGCTGGGGCCCCAACACTGAAGCTTTCTTT. It specifies CASSWGPNTEAFF.

This clone was counted a single time. The chain couples TRBV12-2 to TRBJ2-7; the table's D call, TRBD2, has no DNA check behind it. TRBV12-2 is tagged as a pseudogene. The CDR3 sequence is 16 residues long. The CDR3 spells CASRTALAENPYEQYF. The CDR3 nucleotides are TGTGCAAGTCGCACCGCCCTAGCGGAAAATCCCTACGAGCAGTACTTC.

This clone came up once. This rearrangement joins TRBV7-9 to TRBJ2-1; weak D call: TRBD2 (6 bases). Germline V gives CDR1 SEHNR, CDR2 FQNEAQ (reference sequence). CDR3 length equals 17 residues. Trimming cost V 5 bases and J 0 bases, with 17 bases left between them. CDR3 nucleotides: TGTGCCAGCAGCCCATCCCTCCTAGCGTCCTCCTACAATGAGCAGTTCTTC. Its translation is CASSPSLLASSYNEQFF. The complete variable domain, with remaining parts taken from reference TRBV7-9 and TRBJ2-1, reads DTGVSQNPRHKITKRGQNVTFRCDPISEHNRLYWYRQTLGQGPEFLTYFQNEAQLEKSRLLSDRFSAERPKGSFSTLEIQRTEQGDSAMYLCASSPSLLASSYNEQFFGPGTRLTVL.